This TCR beta chain was recorded in a study of shared clonotypes between healthy human individuals. Overall study: The donors, a couple of women and a few men, were aged 18 to 49. The study used three CD4 naive, three CD4 memory, two CD8 naive and one CD8 memory plate per donor.

Libraries were prepared by immunoSEQ multiplex PCR; TCRdb keeps only in-frame clonotypes and omits some of them. In the table there are over a million clones, approximately 96% of which are singletons. Per the germline V gene, CDR1 is SEHNR and CDR2 is FQNEAQ (reference sequence). This CDR3 contains 19 residues. V was clipped by 1 base and J by 0 bases; unmatched bases: 10. This clonotype originated in a man aged 25 to 40 in good health. The specimen sequenced was naive CD4+ T cells sorted from blood. Subset denoted: CD45RA+ positively selected. The V gene is TRBV7-9, the J gene TRBJ2-2; 8 bases map to TRBD2. CDR3 in DNA: TGTGCCAGCAGCTTAGGAGCCCTAGCGGGCCCGTCGAACACCGGGGAGCTGTTTTTT. It translates to CASSLGALAGPSNTGELFF.